This T cell receptor (beta chain) was sequenced in a study of Ad26.COV2.S vaccination and SARS-CoV-2 variants. Overall study context: In the study, Ad26.COV2.S was injected intramuscularly once, or twice 56 days apart. Findings and caveats of the study: Following vaccination, spike-specific CD8+ and CD4+ T cell responses reportedly exhibited substantial breadth. Ad26.COV2.S recipients had broader spike-specific TCRs (P = 0.0014).

Method: immunoSEQ multiplex PCR; TCRdb's copy keeps in-frame clones and lacks some. Of over 450,000 clones in the sample, nearly 90% were seen once. About this clone itself: Its target is not known.

Unmatched junction bases numbered 6, after V lost 6 bases and J lost 5 bases. Germline CDR1 reads MNHEY; CDR2 reads SMNVEV (reference sequence). This CDR3 region has 13 residues. Treatment: roughly 18 received Ad26.COV2.S at low or high dose, single or two shots; about 5 received placebo; per-sample allocation not given. It was on day 63 after the first vaccine or placebo injection that samples were taken. The rearrangement uses TRBV27 and TRBJ2-7; 8 bases align to TRBD1. The material sequenced was peripheral blood, taken in a trial of Ad26.COV2.S vaccine versus placebo. The TCR originated in a person between 18 and 65 years old who received the Ad26.COV2.S COVID-19 vaccine or a placebo. DNA for the CDR3: TGTGCCAGCAGCGACAGGGGTGGGGACGAGCAGTACTTC. Amino acids: CASSDRGGDEQYF.